This T cell receptor beta chain was retrieved from a study of cytomegalovirus exposure and HLA in healthy donors. Concerning this clone: Antigen: not known.

Study-level findings and limits: TCR clusters originating in the first cohort tended to co-occur in the roughly 120 validation repertoires, according to a later analysis. Three chains tied to CMV proved CMV antigen-specific in vitro. Listed as cytomegalovirus-associated were over 150 TCR beta chains.

Data came from immunoSEQ multiplex PCR; TCRdb stores just in-frame clones and leaves some out. Counted here are 100,000 to 150,000 clones, approximately 90% occurring once; the ten biggest clones make up less than 2%. The V gene lost 3 bases and the J gene lost 1 base, with 9 bases spanning the gap. Germline CDR1 MNHEY, CDR2 SMNVEV (reference sequence). The CDR3 is 14 amino acids. This sequence originates from a woman under 30 in good health and CMV-seronegative. This chain links TRBV27 with TRBJ1-1, with D tentatively TRBD1 (6 bases). Sample: PBMCs. CDR3 in amino acids: CASSFSRGNTEAFF. The CDR3 DNA is TGTGCCAGCAGTTTCAGCAGGGGGAACACTGAAGCTTTCTTT.